This T cell receptor beta chain was profiled in a study of blood T cell repertoires in COVID-19. Turning to the study itself: Specimens from acute and convalescent COVID-19 originated in the United States, Italy and Spain. From T cells, B-cell-depleted T cells, or PBMCs came the material, which was cDNA or gDNA.

Trimming shortened V by 1 base and J by 3 bases, and 16 bases separated the two germline ends. This CDR3 has 16 amino acids. The germline gives CDR1 SGHTA, CDR2 FQGNSA. Profiled with immunoSEQ multiplex PCR; TCRdb holds only in-frame clones, not every one. The sample has 120,000 or so clones, just over 75% seen once. Sequencing was carried out using peripheral blood. This TCR derives from a woman older than 75 with acute or convalescent COVID-19. The genes are TRBV7-2 and TRBJ2-7; possibly TRBD1 for D (5 bases). CDR3 nucleotide sequence: TGTGCCAGCAGCTTAGACTTCCTGGACACTGACTACGAGCAGTACTTC. Its protein is CASSLDFLDTDYEQYF.